One sample yielded the 15 T cell receptor beta chains listed below, sequenced in a study of beta chain features in type 1 diabetes. Sequenced material consisted of expressed TCRB transcripts (all of the isolated RNA was reverse transcribed). Here immunoSEQ multiplex PCR was the method, and the copy in TCRdb shows in-frame clones only, minus some. The sample has hundreds of thousands of clones; 15% are singletons. Sequenced sample: naive CD4+ T cells from blood. Receptors were obtained from a man aged 18 to 29 in good health.

This clone has at least ten counts. The CDR3 DNA reads as TGCGCCAGCAGCTTTCCCGGGACAAAGAACATTCAGTACTTC. Protein product: CASSFPGTKNIQYF. The chain employs TRBV5-1 and TRBJ2-4, with TRBD1 as a possible D gene (6 bases). The V end lost 2 bases, the J end lost 7 bases, and 13 bases lay between the germline ends. Per the germline V gene, CDR1 is SGHRS and CDR2 is YFSETQ. This CDR3 is built from 14 residues.

In the case of this clone: A single base is all that separates this from a far larger clone, so a read error is likely. The rearrangement uses TRBV7-2 and TRBJ2-3, with 9 bases fitting TRBD1. V dropped 8 bases and J dropped 1; count of bases not matched to a gene: 4. This CDR3 contains 14 residues. Germline V gene sequence: CDR1 SGHTA, CDR2 FQGNSA. CDR3 in DNA: TGTGCCAGCGGGCGGGACAGGGGCACAGATACGCAGTATTTT. Protein: CASGRDRGTDTQYF.

This sequence joins TRBV29-1 and TRBJ1-1, with D perhaps matching TRBD1 (6 bases). Germline CDR1 and CDR2: SQVTM and ANQGSEA. The CDR3 is 14 residues long. Trimming shortened V by 7 bases and J by 1 base, and 16 bases separated the two germline ends. In nucleotides, the CDR3 is TGCAGCGACCGGGCGGGGACACCGAACACTGAAGCTTTCTTT. Encoded protein: CSDRAGTPNTEAFF. The full variable domain, completed using reference TRBV29-1 and TRBJ1-1, is SAVISQKPSRDICQRGTSLTIQCQVDSQVTMMFWYRQQPGQSLTLIATANQGSEATYESGFVIDKFPISRPNLTFSTLTVSNMSPEDSSIYLCSDRAGTPNTEAFFGQGTRLTVV.

The table lists this clone with a few counts. The V gene is TRBV7-2, the J gene TRBJ1-2; D not certain. The V and J ends lost 2 bases and 2 bases respectively, with 9 bases between them. The CDR3 runs 14 residues. Germline V lookup: CDR1 SGHTA, CDR2 FQGNSA. Here the CDR3 reads CASSLKGRNYGYTF. The CDR3 DNA is TGTGCCAGCAGCTTAAAAGGAAGGAACTATGGCTACACCTTC.

The gene calls are TRBV7-2 and TRBJ2-2; the match to TRBD2 covers 11 bases. Unmatched junction bases numbered 4, after V lost 1 base and J lost 6 bases. CDR1 and CDR2 from the germline V gene are SGHTA and FQGNSA. The CDR3 is made up of 16 amino acids. The CDR3: CASSLVASGRSGELFF. CDR3 coding DNA: TGTGCCAGCAGCTTAGTCGCTAGCGGGAGGTCCGGGGAGCTGTTTTTT.

This sequence joins TRBV7-2 and TRBJ2-1; D ambiguous. The V gene lost 3 bases and the J gene lost 0 bases, with 9 bases spanning the gap. This CDR3 region has 15 residues. CDR1 and CDR2 (germline): SGHTA, FQGNSA. The CDR3 nucleotides are TGTGCCAGCAGCTTGAGCGCAGCCTCCTACAATGAGCAGTTCTTC. It yields the protein CASSLSAASYNEQFF.

This clone was counted a few times. The gene calls are TRBV15 and TRBJ2-7; 8 bases align to TRBD1. The CDR3 runs 13 residues. Germline CDR1 is LNHNV and CDR2 is YYDKDF (reference sequence). The J segment lost 2 bases and the V segment lost 5 bases, leaving 2 bases of the junction unmatched. In DNA, the CDR3 is TGTGCCACCAGCGGACAGGGTCCCTACGAGCAGTACTTC. This sequence encodes CATSGQGPYEQYF.

This clone was detected a few times. The gene calls are TRBV5-1 and TRBJ1-1; D remains unclear. CDR3 length: 14 residues. CDR1 is SGHRS, CDR2 YFSETQ, per germline. V dropped 7 bases and J dropped 1 base, with 14 bases sitting between them. The CDR3 coding sequence is TGCGCCAGCGGCCTGAGAAGGGCGAACACTGAAGCTTTCTTT. It encodes CASGLRRANTEAFF.

This clone has only a few counts. The genes are TRBV10-3 and TRBJ1-6; 12 nucleotides match TRBD1. The CDR3 loop spans 15 amino acids. V was pared by 6 bases and J by 10 bases, with 7 bases of the junction left unmatched. CDR1 is ENHRY and CDR2 is SYGVKD in the germline V gene. CDR3 nucleotides: TGTGCCATCAGCGGAACCGGGACAGGGGGCTCACCCCTCCACTTT. Residues: CAISGTGTGGSPLHF.

The CDR3: CATVGLMAGELFF. The CDR3 DNA reads as TGTGCCACCGTCGGGTTAATGGCCGGGGAGCTGTTTTTT. V and J are TRBV10-3 and TRBJ2-2; unclear D gene. This CDR3 is built from 13 residues. V gave up 10 bases and J gave up 6 bases, with 15 bases separating them. Germline values: CDR1 ENHRY, CDR2 SYGVKD.

The chain couples TRBV28 to TRBJ2-1; a weak D match, TRBD2 (7 bases). V was cut by 6 bases and J by 6 bases, with 21 bases left in between. This CDR3 comprises 16 residues. CDR1 MDHEN and CDR2 SYDVKM come from the germline V gene. The CDR3 spells CASRPRSAGASNEQFF. For the CDR3, the DNA is TGTGCCAGCAGGCCGCGTTCGGCGGGGGCGTCCAATGAGCAGTTCTTC. Based on the CDR3 plus reference TRBV28 and TRBJ2-1, the full variable domain is DVKVTQSSRYLVKRTGEKVFLECVQDMDHENMFWYRQDPGLGLRLIYFSYDVKMKEKGDIPEGYSVSREKKERFSLILESASTNQTSMYLCASRPRSAGASNEQFFGPGTRLTVL.

The sample holds a few counts of this clone. The chain links TRBV29-1 to TRBJ2-7; 7 positions agree with TRBD2. From germline, CDR1 is SQVTM and CDR2 ANQGSEA. This CDR3 contains 18 residues. Losses at the gene ends were 4 bases for V and 2 bases for J; bases not matched to a gene: 20. This CDR3 reads CSVVAPLGGLGTTYEQYF. In nucleotides, the CDR3 is TGCAGCGTTGTGGCCCCCCTCGGCGGACTAGGAACCACCTACGAGCAGTACTTC.

The rearrangement joins TRBV4-3 to TRBJ2-7; unclear D gene. The V end was cut by 0 bases, the J end by 3 bases, with 12 bases between. CDR1 LGHNA and CDR2 YSLEER come from the germline V gene. The CDR3 totals 15 residues. CDR3 in DNA: TGCGCCAGCAGCCAAGATATCAAACTCCTCTACGAGCAGTACTTC. Its protein is CASSQDIKLLYEQYF.

This rearrangement joins TRBV29-1 to TRBJ2-7; maybe TRBD1 (5 bases). The ends were cut back, 4 bases at V and 2 bases at J, with 12 bases in the middle. The CDR3 length is 13 residues. Looked up from germline, CDR1 is SQVTM and CDR2 is ANQGSEA. CDR3 residues: CSVVEDTPYEQYF. The CDR3 DNA is TGCAGCGTTGTTGAGGACACCCCCTACGAGCAGTACTTC.

This clone was detected a few times. The V gene is TRBV25-1, the J gene TRBJ1-2; D not resolved. The CDR3 extends over 12 amino acids. The V end lost 7 bases, the J end lost 10 bases, and 16 bases lay between the germline ends. Germline V gene data show CDR1 as MGHDK and CDR2 as SYGVNS. CDR3 amino acids: CASTSQWLDYTF. The CDR3 region has the DNA TGTGCCAGCACCTCACAGTGGCTGGACTACACCTTC.